The rows below give T cell receptor beta chains drawn from one sample of a study of T cells after yellow fever vaccination. TCRdb analysed the 5' RACE reads with MiXCR anew, one entry per CDR3 protein. The repertoire holds some 350,000 distinct CDR3 sequences, with around a tenth as singletons. The starting material was PBMCs, obtained on the day of the first yellow fever vaccination. The source of these receptors is a man aged 18-30 years who received the YFV17D yellow fever vaccine. The CDR3 runs from the conserved cysteine through the conserved F or W. Fields, in order: J gene, CDR3 length, D gene, V gene, clone size, CDR3 DNA, CDR3 protein. A D gene is named only where the DNA matches it firmly. A row's size may be missing; if present it is once, few, many or a size class.

>TRBJ1-1|13|NA|TRBV19|NA
TGTGCCAGTAGTATCTTCGGGAACACTGAAGCTTTCTTT
CASSIFGNTEAFF
>TRBJ2-7|14|NA|TRBV20-1|NA
TGCAGTGCCAGCTGGCAGGGGAACGTCCACGAGCAGTACTTC
CSASWQGNVHEQYF
>TRBJ2-4|13|NA|TRBV6-2/TRBV6-3|few
TGTGCCAGCAGAGACCGTACCAAAAACATTCAGTACTTC
CASRDRTKNIQYF
>TRBJ1-2|13|NA|TRBV7-2|NA
TGTGCCAGCAGCTCGGGATCGGGTAGGGGCTACACCTTC
CASSSGSGRGYTF
>TRBJ2-1|14|TRBD2|TRBV20-1|few
TGCAGTGCTCCCCGGCCGGGGGGGCTTAATGAGCAGTTCTTC
CSAPRPGGLNEQFF
>TRBJ2-1|13|NA|TRBV20-1|NA
TGCAGTGCGGTTAGGGGGGTTGACAATGAGCAGTTCTTC
CSAVRGVDNEQFF
>TRBJ2-6|16|TRBD1|TRBV20-1|once
TGCAGCGCCTTGGGCCAGGGGGCTCCGGGGGCCAACGTCCTGACTTTC
CSALGQGAPGANVLTF
>TRBJ1-5|15|NA|TRBV19|NA
TGTGCCAGTAGTATGGTGACAGGTCAAGATCAGCCCCAGCATTTT
CASSMVTGQDQPQHF
>TRBJ1-1|17|NA|TRBV27|many
TGTGCCAGCAGTCGTGTGGGGGGCCGGGGGGTGAACACTGAAGCTTTCTTT
CASSRVGGRGVNTEAFF
>TRBJ2-1|14|NA|TRBV5-1|many
TGCGCCAGCAGGGGGACGATCTCCTACAATGAGCAGTTCTTC
CASRGTISYNEQFF
>TRBJ1-4|11|NA|TRBV12-3/TRBV12-4|few
TGTGCCAGCAGATCCAATGAAAAACTGTTTTTT
CASRSNEKLFF
>TRBJ2-1|15|NA|TRBV7-2|many
TGTGCCAGCAGCACCGACCGGGTCCCAGGCCATGAGCAGTTCTTC
CASSTDRVPGHEQFF
>TRBJ2-3|12|NA|TRBV20-1|NA
TGCAGTGCTAGAGTTGGGGGGTATACGCAGTATTTT
CSARVGGYTQYF
>TRBJ1-1|14|TRBD1|TRBV3-1|NA
TGTGCCAGCAGCCAAGCGGGCAGGGGGACTGAAGCTTTCTTT
CASSQAGRGTEAFF
>TRBJ2-7|14|NA|TRBV18|NA
TGTGCCAGCTCTAGAGACAGCTCGGGTAACGAGCAGTACTTC
CASSRDSSGNEQYF
>TRBJ2-2|15|TRBD1|TRBV5-8|many
TGTGCCAGCAGTTCTGGGGACAGGGGCGCCGGGGAGCTGTTTTTT
CASSSGDRGAGELFF
>TRBJ2-1|15|TRBD1|TRBV3-1|NA
TGTGCCAGCAGCCAAGGCCGGGACAGGGGAGATGAGCAGTTCTTC
CASSQGRDRGDEQFF
>TRBJ1-1|13|NA|TRBV10-3|many
TGTGCCATCAGGGGGCTTTTGAACACTGAAGCTTTCTTT
CAIRGLLNTEAFF
>TRBJ2-7|14|NA|TRBV6-1|NA
TGTGCCAGCCGCCGGATATGGAACTCCTACGAGCAGTACTTC
CASRRIWNSYEQYF
>TRBJ2-1|19|TRBD2|TRBV6-5|few
TGTGCCAGCAGTTCCTCCGGGACTAGCGGGCTGGGGGGTTACAATGAGCAGTTCTTC
CASSSSGTSGLGGYNEQFF